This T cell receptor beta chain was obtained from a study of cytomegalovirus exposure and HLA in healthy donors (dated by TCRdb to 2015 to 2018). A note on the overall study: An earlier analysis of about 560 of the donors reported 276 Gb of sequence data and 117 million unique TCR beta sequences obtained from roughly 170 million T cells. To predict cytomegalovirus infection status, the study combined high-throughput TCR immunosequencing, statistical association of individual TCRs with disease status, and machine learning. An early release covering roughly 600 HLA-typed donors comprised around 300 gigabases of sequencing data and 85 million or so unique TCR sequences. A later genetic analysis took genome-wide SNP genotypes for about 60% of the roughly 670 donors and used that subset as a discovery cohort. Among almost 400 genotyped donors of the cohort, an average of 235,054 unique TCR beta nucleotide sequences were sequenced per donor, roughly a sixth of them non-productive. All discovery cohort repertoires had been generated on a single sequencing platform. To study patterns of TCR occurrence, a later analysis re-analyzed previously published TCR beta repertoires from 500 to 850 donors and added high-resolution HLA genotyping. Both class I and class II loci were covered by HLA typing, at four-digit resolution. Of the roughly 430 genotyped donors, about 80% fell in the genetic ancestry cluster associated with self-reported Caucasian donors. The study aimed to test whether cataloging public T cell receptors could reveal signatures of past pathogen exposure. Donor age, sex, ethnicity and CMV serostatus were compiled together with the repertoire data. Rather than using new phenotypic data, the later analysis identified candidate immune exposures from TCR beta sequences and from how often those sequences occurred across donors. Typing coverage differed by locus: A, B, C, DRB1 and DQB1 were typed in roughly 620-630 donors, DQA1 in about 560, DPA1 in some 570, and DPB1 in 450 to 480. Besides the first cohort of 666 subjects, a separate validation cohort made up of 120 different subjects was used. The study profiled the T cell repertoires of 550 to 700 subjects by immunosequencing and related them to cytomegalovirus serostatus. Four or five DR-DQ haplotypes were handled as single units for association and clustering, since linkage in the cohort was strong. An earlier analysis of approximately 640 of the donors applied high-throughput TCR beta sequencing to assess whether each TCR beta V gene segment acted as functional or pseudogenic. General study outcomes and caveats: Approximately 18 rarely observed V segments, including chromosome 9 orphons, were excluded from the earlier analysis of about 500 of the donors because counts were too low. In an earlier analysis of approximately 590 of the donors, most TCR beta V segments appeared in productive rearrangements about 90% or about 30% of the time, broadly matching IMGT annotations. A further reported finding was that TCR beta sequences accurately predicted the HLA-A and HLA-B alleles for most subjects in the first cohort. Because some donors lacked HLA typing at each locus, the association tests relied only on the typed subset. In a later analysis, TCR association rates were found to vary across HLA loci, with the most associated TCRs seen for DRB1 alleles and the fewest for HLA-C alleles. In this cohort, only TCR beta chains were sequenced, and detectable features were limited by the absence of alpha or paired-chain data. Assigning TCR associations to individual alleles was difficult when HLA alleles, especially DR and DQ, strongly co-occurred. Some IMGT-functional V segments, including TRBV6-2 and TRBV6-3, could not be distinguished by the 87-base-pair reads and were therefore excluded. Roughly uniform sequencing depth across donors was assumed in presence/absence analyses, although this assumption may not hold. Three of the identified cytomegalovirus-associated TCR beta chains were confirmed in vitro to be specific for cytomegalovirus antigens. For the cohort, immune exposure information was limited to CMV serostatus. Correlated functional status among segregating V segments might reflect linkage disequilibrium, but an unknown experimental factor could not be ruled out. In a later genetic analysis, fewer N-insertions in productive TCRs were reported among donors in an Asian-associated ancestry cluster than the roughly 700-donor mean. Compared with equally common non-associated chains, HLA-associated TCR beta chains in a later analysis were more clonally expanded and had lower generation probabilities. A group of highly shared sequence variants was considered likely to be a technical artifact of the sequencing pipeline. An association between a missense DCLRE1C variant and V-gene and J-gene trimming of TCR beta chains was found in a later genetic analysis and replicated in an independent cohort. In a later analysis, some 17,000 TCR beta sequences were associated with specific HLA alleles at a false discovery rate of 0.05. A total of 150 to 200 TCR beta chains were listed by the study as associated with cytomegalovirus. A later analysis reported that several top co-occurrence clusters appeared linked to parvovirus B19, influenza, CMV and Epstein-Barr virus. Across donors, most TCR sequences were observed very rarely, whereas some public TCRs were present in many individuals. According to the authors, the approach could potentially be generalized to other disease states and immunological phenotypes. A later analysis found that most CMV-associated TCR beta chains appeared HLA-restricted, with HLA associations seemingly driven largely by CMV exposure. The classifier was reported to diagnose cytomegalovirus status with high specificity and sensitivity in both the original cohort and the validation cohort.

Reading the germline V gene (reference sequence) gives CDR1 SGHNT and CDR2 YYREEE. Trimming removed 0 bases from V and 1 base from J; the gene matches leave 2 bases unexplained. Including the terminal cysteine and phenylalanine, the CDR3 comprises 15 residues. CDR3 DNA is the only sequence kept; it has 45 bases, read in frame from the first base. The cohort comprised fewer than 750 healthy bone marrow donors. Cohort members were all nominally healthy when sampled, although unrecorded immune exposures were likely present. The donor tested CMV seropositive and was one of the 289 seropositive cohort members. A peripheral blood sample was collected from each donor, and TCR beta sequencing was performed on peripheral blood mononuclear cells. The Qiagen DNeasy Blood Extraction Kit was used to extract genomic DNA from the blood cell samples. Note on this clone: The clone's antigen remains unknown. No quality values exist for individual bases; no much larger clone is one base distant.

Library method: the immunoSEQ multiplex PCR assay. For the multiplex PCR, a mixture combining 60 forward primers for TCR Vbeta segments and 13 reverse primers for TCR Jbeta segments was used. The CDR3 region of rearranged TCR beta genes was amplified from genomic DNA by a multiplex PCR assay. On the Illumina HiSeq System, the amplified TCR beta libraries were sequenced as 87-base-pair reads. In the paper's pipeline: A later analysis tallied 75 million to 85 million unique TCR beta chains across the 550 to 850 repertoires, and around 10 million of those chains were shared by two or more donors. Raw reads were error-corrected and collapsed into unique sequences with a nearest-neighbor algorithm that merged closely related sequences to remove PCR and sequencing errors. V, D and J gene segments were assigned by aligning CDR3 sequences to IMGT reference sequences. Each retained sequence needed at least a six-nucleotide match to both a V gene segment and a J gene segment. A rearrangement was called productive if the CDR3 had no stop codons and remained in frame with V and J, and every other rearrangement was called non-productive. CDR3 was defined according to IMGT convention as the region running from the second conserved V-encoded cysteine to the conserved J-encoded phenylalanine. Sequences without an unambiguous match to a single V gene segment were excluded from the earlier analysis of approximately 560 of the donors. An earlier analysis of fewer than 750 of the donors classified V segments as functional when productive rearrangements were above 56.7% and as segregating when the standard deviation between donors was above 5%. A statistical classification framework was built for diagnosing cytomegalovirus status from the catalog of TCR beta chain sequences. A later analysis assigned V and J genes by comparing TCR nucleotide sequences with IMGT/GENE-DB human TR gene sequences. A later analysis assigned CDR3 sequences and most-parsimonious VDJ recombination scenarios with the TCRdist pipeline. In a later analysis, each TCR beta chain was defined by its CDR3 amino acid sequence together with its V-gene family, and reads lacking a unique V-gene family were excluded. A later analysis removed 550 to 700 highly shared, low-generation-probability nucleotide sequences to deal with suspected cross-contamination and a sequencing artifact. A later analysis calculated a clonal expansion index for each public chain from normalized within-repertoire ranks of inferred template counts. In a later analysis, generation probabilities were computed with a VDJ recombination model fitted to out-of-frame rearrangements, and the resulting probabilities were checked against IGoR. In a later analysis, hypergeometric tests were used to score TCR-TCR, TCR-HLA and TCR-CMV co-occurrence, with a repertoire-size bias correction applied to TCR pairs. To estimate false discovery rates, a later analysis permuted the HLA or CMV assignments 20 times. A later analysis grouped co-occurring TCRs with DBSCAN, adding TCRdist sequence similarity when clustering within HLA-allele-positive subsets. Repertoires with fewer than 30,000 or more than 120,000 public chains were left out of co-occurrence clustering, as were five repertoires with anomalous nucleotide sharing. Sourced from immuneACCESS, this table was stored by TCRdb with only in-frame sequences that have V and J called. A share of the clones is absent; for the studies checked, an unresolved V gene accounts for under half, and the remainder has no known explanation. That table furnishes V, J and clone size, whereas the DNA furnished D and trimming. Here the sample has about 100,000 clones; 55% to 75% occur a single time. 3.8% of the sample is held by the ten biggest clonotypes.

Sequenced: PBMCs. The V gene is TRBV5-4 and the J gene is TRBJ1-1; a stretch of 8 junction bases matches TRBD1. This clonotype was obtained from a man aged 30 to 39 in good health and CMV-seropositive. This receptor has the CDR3 CASSLGDRRNTEAFF. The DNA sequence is TGTGCCAGCAGCTTGGGGGACAGGAGGAACACTGAAGCTTTCTTT.